Shown below are 21 T cell receptor beta chains from a single sample sequenced in a study of T cell repertoires in cytomegalovirus infection. MiXCR, applied by TCRdb to the reads, yields one record per CDR3 protein. The profile shows roughly 600,000 distinct CDR3 sequences, more than 20% of them singletons. Specimen: CD8+ T cells from PBMCs. These receptors all come from a human donor in good health (CMV status not recorded). Some clones in this sample may be carry-over from other donors' samples.

A few counts support this clonotype. The chain has TRBV14 and TRBJ2-7; 7 bases map to TRBD1. After removal of 2 bases from V and 3 bases from J, the junction contained 10 bases not matched to a gene. CDR3 size: 16 residues. In germline, CDR1 is SGHDN, CDR2 FVKESK. The CDR3 loop reads CASSQPNTGELYEQYF. CDR3 nucleotides: TGTGCCAGCAGCCAACCTAATACAGGGGAACTCTACGAGCAGTACTTC. Full variable domain (missing parts from reference TRBV14 and TRBJ2-7): EAGVTQFPSHSVIEKGQTVTLRCDPISGHDNLYWYRRVMGKEIKFLLHFVKESKQDESGMPNNRFLAERTGGTYSTLKVQPAELEDSGVYFCASSQPNTGELYEQYFGPGTRLTVT.

The chain couples TRBV5-4 to TRBJ2-7; 9 bases are a match to TRBD1. J gave up 6 bases and V 1 base, and 2 bases lay outside the gene matches. Germline lookup yields CDR1 SGHNT and CDR2 YYREEE (reference sequence). This CDR3 is 13 amino acids long. DNA of the CDR3: TGTGCCAGCAGCTTGAACAGGGGGCGCGAGCAGTACTTC. Translated, it gives CASSLNRGREQYF.

Concerning this clonotype: The junction departs from the called germline gene at one end, perhaps through a read error. This rearrangement joins TRBV6-8 to TRBJ1-1, with 8 bases aligning to TRBD1. The CDR3 spans 15 residues. Germline assignment: CDR1 MNHGY and CDR2 SAAAGT. The chain's CDR3 is CSSSYSGGEGTEAFF. CDR3 in DNA: TGTTCCAGCAGTTACTCAGGGGGCGAGGGCACTGAAGCTTTCTTT.

This clonotype was observed many times. The chain joins TRBV28 to TRBJ2-7; TRBD1 matches at 10 bases. This CDR3 comprises 13 residues. Trimming removed 3 bases from V and 10 bases from J; junction bases left unmatched: 6. CDR1 and CDR2 (germline): MDHEN, SYDVKM. The CDR3 region is CASSFSGQGIQYV. DNA of the CDR3: TGTGCCAGCAGTTTCTCGGGACAGGGGATCCAGTACGTC.

This clonotype was observed a handful of times. The chain links TRBV10-3 to TRBJ1-1; TRBD1 matches 7 bases. CDR1 and CDR2 from the germline V gene are ENHRY and SYGVKD. The CDR3 totals 14 residues. V was pared by 3 bases and J by 5 bases, with 6 bases of the junction left unmatched. The CDR3 here is CAISEFTGDTEAFF. The CDR3 region has the DNA TGTGCCATCAGTGAATTTACAGGGGATACTGAAGCTTTCTTT.

This clonotype was observed at least ten times. The chain combines TRBV7-2 with TRBJ2-1, with D unclear. V lost 7 bases, J lost 0 bases, and 13 bases lay in between. The CDR3 totals 15 residues. Germline CDR1 SGHTA, CDR2 FQGNSA. The CDR3 DNA reads TGTGCCAGCACCCTCTTGGGAAGCTCCTACAATGAGCAGTTCTTC. It specifies CASTLLGSSYNEQFF.

This clonotype was counted a few times. The chain joins TRBV6-8 to TRBJ2-4; D not resolved. CDR3 size: 14 residues. Trimming removed 0 bases at V and 7 bases at J, with 10 bases between. CDR1 and CDR2 (germline): MNHGY, SAAAGT. Written as DNA, the CDR3 is TGTGCCAGCAGTTACTCGACCCATTCCAACATTCAGTACTTC. It is translated as CASSYSTHSNIQYF.

In this sample, this clonotype turned up a few times. The rearrangement joins TRBV19 to TRBJ2-4; D not certain. The CDR3 covers 13 residues. Looked up from germline, CDR1 is LNHDA and CDR2 is SQIVND (reference sequence). Trimming took off 5 bases at V and 10 bases at J, with 15 bases between the two ends. The CDR3 nucleotides are TGTGCCAGTAGTTCCGGGCCCCAGAAGATTCAGTACTTC. It specifies CASSSGPQKIQYF. Variable domain in full (rest from reference TRBV19 and TRBJ2-4): DGGITQSPKYLFRKEGQNVTLSCEQNLNHDAMYWYRQDPGQGLRLIYYSQIVNDFQKGDIAEGYSVSREKKESFPLTVTSAQKNPTAFYLCASSSGPQKIQYFGAGTRLSVL.

The chain joins TRBV20-1 to TRBJ2-7; 7 nucleotides agree with TRBD1. V lost 6 bases, J lost 3 bases, and 8 bases stayed unmatched. The CDR3 is 13 residues long. CDR1 DFQATT and CDR2 SNEGSKA come from the germline V gene (reference sequence). The CDR3 DNA is TGCAGTGCCGACAGGGAAGACTACTACGAGCAGTACGTC. Translating it yields CSADREDYYEQYV.

The table lists this clonotype with many counts. The chain uses TRBV7-9 and TRBJ1-5, with 8 positions matching TRBD1. Germline V lookup: CDR1 SEHNR, CDR2 FQNEAQ (reference sequence). This CDR3 contains 14 residues. J lost 4 bases, V lost 5 bases, and 4 bases had no gene match. This chain's CDR3 is CASSKDRENQPQHF. The CDR3 DNA sequence: TGTGCCAGCAGCAAGGACAGGGAAAATCAGCCCCAGCATTTT. The full variable domain, its missing parts supplied by reference TRBV7-9 and TRBJ1-5, is DTGVSQNPRHKITKRGQNVTFRCDPISEHNRLYWYRQTLGQGPEFLTYFQNEAQLEKSRLLSDRFSAERPKGSFSTLEIQRTEQGDSAMYLCASSKDRENQPQHFGDGTRLSIL.

There are a few counts of this clonotype. The chain carries TRBV12-3 or TRBV12-4 and TRBJ2-3, with D possibly TRBD2 on 5 matching bases. This CDR3 has 14 amino acids. Trimming stripped 5 bases from V and 1 base from J, with 10 bases between. This CDR3 is CASSRHGGTDTQYF. The CDR3 bases are TGTGCCAGCAGTCGCCACGGGGGCACAGATACGCAGTATTTT.

The chain links TRBV18 to TRBJ2-7; D may be TRBD1 (6 bases). From germline, CDR1 is KGHSH and CDR2 LQKENI. The CDR3 runs 14 residues. The V end lost 5 bases, the J end lost 0 bases, and 11 bases lay between the germline ends. The CDR3 region is CASSGDMTSYEQYF. CDR3 DNA sequence: TGTGCCAGCTCAGGGGACATGACCTCCTACGAGCAGTACTTC.

This clonotype was counted between two and nine times. The gene calls are TRBV6-2 or TRBV6-3 and TRBJ2-7; D may correspond to TRBD1 or TRBD2 (5 bases each). The germline V gene encodes CDR1 MNHEY and CDR2 SVGEGT. V dropped 4 bases and J dropped 6 bases, with 16 bases sitting between them. CDR3 length: 14 residues. The chain's CDR3 is CASSFRDRGLEQYV. In nucleotides, the CDR3 is TGTGCCAGCAGTTTTAGGGACCGCGGCCTCGAGCAGTACGTC.

The genes are TRBV6-5 and TRBJ2-1; D might be TRBD2 (6 bases). Trimming left V 10 bases short and J 5 bases short, with 15 bases between. CDR1 is MNHEY, CDR2 SVGAGI, per germline. The CDR3 totals 13 residues. CDR3: CATLHPGDNEQFF. The CDR3 DNA is TGTGCCACCCTACACCCGGGAGACAATGAGCAGTTCTTC.

About this clonotype: A read error may be the cause here, since a much bigger clone is one base away. The rearrangement links TRBV7-8 to TRBJ2-7; 9 bases align to TRBD1. This CDR3 has 13 residues. The V gene end was trimmed by 7 bases and the J gene end by 5 bases; junction bases not matched to a gene: 6. CDR1 is SGHVS and CDR2 is FQNEAQ in the germline V gene. Written as DNA, the CDR3 is TGTGCCAGCAACCTATGGGACAGGGACGAGCAGTACTTC. Its translation is CASNLWDRDEQYF.

The genes are TRBV29-1 and TRBJ1-1; D perhaps matches TRBD1 (5 bases). The CDR3 length is 11 residues. The germline V gene encodes CDR1 SQVTM and CDR2 ANQGSEA. The V end lost 5 bases, the J end lost 7 bases, and 11 bases lay between the germline ends. The CDR3 sequence: CSVRGSLEAFF. Written as DNA, the CDR3 is TGCAGCGTTCGGGGCAGCCTTGAAGCTTTCTTT.

This chain uses TRBV12-3 or TRBV12-4 with TRBJ2-1, with D perhaps matching TRBD1 or TRBD2 (5 bases each). The length of the CDR3 is 17 residues. Trimming took 8 bases from V and 1 from J, leaving 21 bases between them. The CDR3 is CASSGTEKLLSYNEQFF. CDR3 coding DNA: TGTGCCAGCTCCGGGACGGAAAAGTTACTATCCTACAATGAGCAGTTCTTC.

The chain couples TRBV10-3 to TRBJ2-2; 7 nucleotides line up with TRBD1. CDR1 is ENHRY, CDR2 SYGVKD, per germline. This CDR3 is built from 13 residues. J gave up 7 bases and V 6 bases, and 5 bases lay outside the gene matches. CDR3 region: CAIRTGLDGELFF. In nucleotides, the CDR3 is TGTGCCATCAGGACAGGGTTAGACGGGGAGCTGTTTTTT.

In this sample, this clonotype turned up a few times. The chain recombines TRBV2 with TRBJ1-1; D might be TRBD1 (6 bases). The CDR3 has 13 residues. The germline V gene has CDR1 SNHLY and CDR2 FYNNEI. Trimming took off 3 bases at V and 4 bases at J, with 9 bases between the two ends. CDR3 residues: CASSDRGGTEAFF. The DNA of the CDR3 is TGTGCCAGCAGTGACAGGGGAGGCACTGAAGCTTTCTTT.

This rearrangement joins TRBV29-1 to TRBJ1-3; D is ambiguous. V gave up 5 bases and J gave up 0 bases, with 8 bases separating them. The CDR3 loop spans 13 amino acids. Per the germline V gene, CDR1 is SQVTM and CDR2 is ANQGSEA. The CDR3 DNA sequence: TGCAGCGTTCTGCCGAACTCTGGAAACACCATATATTTT. Translating gives CSVLPNSGNTIYF.

The V and J genes are TRBV29-1 and TRBJ2-1; possibly TRBD2 for D (5 bases). This CDR3 spans 13 amino acids. The ends were cut back, 3 bases at V and 7 bases at J, with 13 bases in the middle. Germline lookup yields CDR1 SQVTM and CDR2 ANQGSEA. The chain's CDR3 is CSVDGMRENEQFF. The CDR3, as DNA: TGCAGCGTTGACGGGATGAGGGAGAATGAGCAGTTCTTC.